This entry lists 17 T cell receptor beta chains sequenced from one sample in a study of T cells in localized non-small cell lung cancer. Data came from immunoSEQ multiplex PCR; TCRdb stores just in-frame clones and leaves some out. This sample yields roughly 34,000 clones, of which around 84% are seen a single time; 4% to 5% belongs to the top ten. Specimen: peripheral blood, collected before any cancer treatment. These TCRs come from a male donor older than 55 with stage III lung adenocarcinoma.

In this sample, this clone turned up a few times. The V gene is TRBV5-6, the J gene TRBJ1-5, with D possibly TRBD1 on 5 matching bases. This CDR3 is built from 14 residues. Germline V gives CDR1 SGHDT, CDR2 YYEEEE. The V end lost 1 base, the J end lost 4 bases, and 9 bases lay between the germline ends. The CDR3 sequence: CASSLWGTNQPQHF. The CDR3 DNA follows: TGTGCCAGCAGCTTGTGGGGGACGAATCAGCCCCAGCATTTT.

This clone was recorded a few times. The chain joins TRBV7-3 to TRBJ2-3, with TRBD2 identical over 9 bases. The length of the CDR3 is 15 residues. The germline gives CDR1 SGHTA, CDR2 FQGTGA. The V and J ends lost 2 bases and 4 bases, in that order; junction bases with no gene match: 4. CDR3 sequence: CASSLGGGASDTQYF. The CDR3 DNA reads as TGTGCCAGCAGCTTAGGCGGGGGGGCCTCAGATACGCAGTATTTT.

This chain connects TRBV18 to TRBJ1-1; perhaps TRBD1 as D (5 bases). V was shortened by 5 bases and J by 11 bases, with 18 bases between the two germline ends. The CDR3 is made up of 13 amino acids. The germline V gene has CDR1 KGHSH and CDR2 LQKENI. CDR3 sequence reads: CASSFGEGQDAFF. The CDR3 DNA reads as TGTGCCAGCTCATTCGGGGAGGGGCAGGATGCTTTCTTT.

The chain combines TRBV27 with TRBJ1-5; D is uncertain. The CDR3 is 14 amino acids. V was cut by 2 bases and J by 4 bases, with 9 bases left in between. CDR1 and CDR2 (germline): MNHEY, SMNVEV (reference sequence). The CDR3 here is CASSLVLGNQPQHF. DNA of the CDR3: TGTGCCAGCAGTTTAGTTTTGGGGAATCAGCCCCAGCATTTT.

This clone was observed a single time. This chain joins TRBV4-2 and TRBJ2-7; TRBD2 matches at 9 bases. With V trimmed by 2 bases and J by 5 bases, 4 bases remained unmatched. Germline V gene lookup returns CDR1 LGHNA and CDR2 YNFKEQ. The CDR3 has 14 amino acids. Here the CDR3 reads CASSQPGLANEQYF. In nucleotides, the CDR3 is TGTGCCAGCAGCCAACCGGGACTAGCAAACGAGCAGTACTTC.

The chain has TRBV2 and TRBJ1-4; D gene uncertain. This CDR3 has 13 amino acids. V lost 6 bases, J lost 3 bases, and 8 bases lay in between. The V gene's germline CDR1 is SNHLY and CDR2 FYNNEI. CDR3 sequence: CASRVEANEKLFF. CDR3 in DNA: TGTGCCAGCAGGGTGGAGGCTAATGAAAAACTGTTTTTT.

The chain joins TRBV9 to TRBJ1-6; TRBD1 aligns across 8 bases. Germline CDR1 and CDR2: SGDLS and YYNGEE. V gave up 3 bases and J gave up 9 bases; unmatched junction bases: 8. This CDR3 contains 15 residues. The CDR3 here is CASSAPTGVGSPLHF. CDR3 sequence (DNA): TGTGCCAGCAGCGCGCCGACAGGGGTAGGTTCACCCCTCCACTTT.

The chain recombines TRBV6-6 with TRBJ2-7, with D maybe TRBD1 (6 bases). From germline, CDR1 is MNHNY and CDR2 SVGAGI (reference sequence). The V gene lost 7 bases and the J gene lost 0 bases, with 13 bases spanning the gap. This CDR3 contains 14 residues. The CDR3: CASKSRDTSYEQYF. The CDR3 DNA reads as TGTGCCAGCAAATCTCGGGACACCTCCTACGAGCAGTACTTC.

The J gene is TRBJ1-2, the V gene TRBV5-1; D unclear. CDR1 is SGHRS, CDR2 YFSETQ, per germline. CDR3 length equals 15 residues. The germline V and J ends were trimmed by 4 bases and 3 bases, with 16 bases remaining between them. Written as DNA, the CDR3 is TGCGCCAGCAGCAAAACCGTTCAGTACCACTATGGCTACACCTTC. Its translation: CASSKTVQYHYGYTF.

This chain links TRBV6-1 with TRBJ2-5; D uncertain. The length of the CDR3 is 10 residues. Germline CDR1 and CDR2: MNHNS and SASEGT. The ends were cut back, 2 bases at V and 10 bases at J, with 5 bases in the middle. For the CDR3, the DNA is TGTGCCAGCAGTGAAACTGTCCAGTACTTC. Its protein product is CASSETVQYF.

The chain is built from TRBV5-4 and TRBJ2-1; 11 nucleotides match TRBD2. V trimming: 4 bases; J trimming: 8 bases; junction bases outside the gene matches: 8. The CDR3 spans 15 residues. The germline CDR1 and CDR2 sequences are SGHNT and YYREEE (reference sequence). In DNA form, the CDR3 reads TGTGCCAGCAGCCCGCGGACTAGCGGGCAGTATGAGCAGTTCTTC. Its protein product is CASSPRTSGQYEQFF. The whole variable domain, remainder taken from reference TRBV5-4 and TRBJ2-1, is ETGVTQSPTHLIKTRGQQVTLRCSSQSGHNTVSWYQQALGQGPQFIFQYYREEENGRGNFPPRFSGLQFPNYSSELNVNALELDDSALYLCASSPRTSGQYEQFFGPGTRLTVL.

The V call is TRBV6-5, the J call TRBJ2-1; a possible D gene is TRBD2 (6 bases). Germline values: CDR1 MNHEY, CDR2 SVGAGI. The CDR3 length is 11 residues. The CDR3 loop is CTRGARREQFF. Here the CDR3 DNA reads TGTACTCGCGGGGCCCGCCGGGAGCAGTTCTTC.

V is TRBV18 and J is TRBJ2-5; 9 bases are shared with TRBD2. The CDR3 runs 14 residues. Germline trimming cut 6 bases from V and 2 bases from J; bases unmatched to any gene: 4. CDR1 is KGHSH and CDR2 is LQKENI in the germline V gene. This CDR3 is CASSPGLAQETQYF. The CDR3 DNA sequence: TGTGCCAGCTCCCCGGGACTAGCTCAAGAGACCCAGTACTTC.

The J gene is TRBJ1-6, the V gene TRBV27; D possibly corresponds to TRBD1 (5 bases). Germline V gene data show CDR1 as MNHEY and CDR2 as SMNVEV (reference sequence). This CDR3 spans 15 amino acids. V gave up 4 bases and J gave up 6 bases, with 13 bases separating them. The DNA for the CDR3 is TGTGCCAGCAGTTATGGGGGGAGGGCTAATTCACCCCTCCACTTT. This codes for CASSYGGRANSPLHF.

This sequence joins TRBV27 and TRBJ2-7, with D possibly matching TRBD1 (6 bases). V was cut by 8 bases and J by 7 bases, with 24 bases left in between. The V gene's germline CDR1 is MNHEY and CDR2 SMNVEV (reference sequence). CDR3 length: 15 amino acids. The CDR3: CASGRQDLTLSEQYF. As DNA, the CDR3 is TGTGCCAGCGGAAGACAGGACCTGACATTGAGTGAGCAGTACTTC.

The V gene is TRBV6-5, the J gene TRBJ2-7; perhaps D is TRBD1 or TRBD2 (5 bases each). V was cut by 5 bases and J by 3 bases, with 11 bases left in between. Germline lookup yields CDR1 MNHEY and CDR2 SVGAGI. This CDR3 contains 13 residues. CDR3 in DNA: TGTGCCAGCAGTAGGGACGGAAACTACGAGCAGTACTTC. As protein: CASSRDGNYEQYF.

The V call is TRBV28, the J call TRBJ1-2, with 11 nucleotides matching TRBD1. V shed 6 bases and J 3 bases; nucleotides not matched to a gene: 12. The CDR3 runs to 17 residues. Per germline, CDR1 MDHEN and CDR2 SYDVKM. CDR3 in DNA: TGTGCCAGCAGGGGGACAGGGGGAACCTTAGGGGACTATGGCTACACCTTC. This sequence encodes CASRGTGGTLGDYGYTF.